The 32 T cell receptor beta chains given below trace back to one sample, sequenced in a study of cytomegalovirus exposure and HLA in healthy donors. The primer mix had 60 Vbeta and 13 Jbeta primers. Assay: immunoSEQ multiplex PCR; the TCRdb copy retains only in-frame clones and omits some. The sample shows 100,000 to 150,000 clones, roughly 83% of them seen only once. Input material: PBMCs. The receptor set was obtained from a man aged 40-50 years in good health and CMV-seronegative.

The chain links TRBV15 to TRBJ1-2, with no clear D. The CDR3 consists of 12 residues. Trimming took 4 bases from V and 8 from J, leaving 11 bases between them. CDR1 is LNHNV, CDR2 YYDKDF, per germline (reference sequence). The CDR3 protein is CATSTADDGYTF. CDR3 nucleotides: TGTGCCACCAGCACCGCGGATGACGGCTACACCTTC.

This clone was seen a few times. This rearrangement joins TRBV28 to TRBJ2-4; D possibly corresponds to TRBD1 (5 bases). V lost 5 bases, J lost 4 bases, and 9 bases lay in between. From germline, CDR1 is MDHEN and CDR2 SYDVKM. CDR3 size: 13 residues. The CDR3 here is CASSQGVKNIQYF. The CDR3 DNA is TGTGCCAGCAGTCAAGGGGTTAAAAACATTCAGTACTTC.

This clone is a singleton in its sample. The CDR3 coding sequence is TGTGCCAGCAGCTTGAGGGGGCCTTCTACAGAAGCTTTCTTT. This encodes CASSLRGPSTEAFF. This chain links TRBV5-4 with TRBJ1-1; 7 nucleotides agree with TRBD1. V shed 1 base, J shed 8 bases, and the junction held 8 bases outside the gene matches. Per the germline V gene, CDR1 is SGHNT and CDR2 is YYREEE (reference sequence). This CDR3 has 14 residues.

Here the CDR3 reads CASSIQGSYEQYF. DNA for the CDR3: TGTGCCAGCAGCATCCAGGGGTCCTACGAGCAGTACTTC. The chain has TRBV7-6 and TRBJ2-7; D may be TRBD1 (6 bases). The CDR3 sequence is 13 residues long. V was shortened by 5 bases and J by 1 base, with 9 bases between the two germline ends. The germline V gene encodes CDR1 SGHVS and CDR2 FNYEAQ.

The V gene is TRBV6-4, the J gene TRBJ2-2; possibly TRBD1 for D (8 bases). The V end was cut by 6 bases, the J end by 5 bases, with 19 bases between. Germline CDR1 is MRHNA and CDR2 is SNTAGT. CDR3 length: 16 amino acids. The CDR3 spells CASRSYQQGGTGELFF. In DNA form, the CDR3 reads TGTGCCAGCAGGTCCTATCAACAGGGGGGGACCGGGGAGCTGTTTTTT.

The V call is TRBV28, the J call TRBJ1-2; D ambiguous. In germline, CDR1 is MDHEN, CDR2 SYDVKM. The CDR3 contains 11 residues. The V gene lost 8 bases and the J gene lost 3 bases, with 7 bases spanning the gap. The CDR3 loop reads CASQRDYGYTF. Written as DNA, the CDR3 is TGTGCCAGCCAGAGGGACTATGGCTACACCTTC.

This chain connects TRBV6-5 to TRBJ2-5; 8 positions agree with TRBD1. V lost 6 bases and J lost 5; bases outside the gene matches: 11. CDR3 length equals 15 residues. Germline V gene sequence: CDR1 MNHEY, CDR2 SVGAGI. Here the CDR3 DNA reads TGTGCCAGCAGACAACCTACAGGGGGGCGTGAGACCCAGTACTTC. It encodes CASRQPTGGRETQYF.

This sequence joins TRBV7-2 and TRBJ2-1; tentative D call: TRBD2 (6 bases). V shed 3 bases and J shed 2 bases, with 11 bases lying between them. This CDR3 region has 15 residues. Germline V gene data show CDR1 as SGHTA and CDR2 as FQGNSA. CDR3 sequence reads: CASSLRDSAYNEQFF. In DNA form, the CDR3 reads TGTGCCAGCAGCTTGAGGGACTCAGCCTACAATGAGCAGTTCTTC.

This chain uses TRBV5-4 with TRBJ1-1; possible D gene TRBD1, 5 bases. Trimming left V 1 base short and J 4 bases short, with 8 bases between. Germline CDR1 SGHNT, CDR2 YYREEE (reference sequence). This CDR3 has 13 amino acids. DNA for the CDR3: TGTGCCAGCAGCTTGTGGGGCTCCACTGAAGCTTTCTTT. Protein product: CASSLWGSTEAFF.

The chain couples TRBV5-8 to TRBJ2-5; D is possibly TRBD1 (6 bases). The ends were cut back, 2 bases at V and 2 bases at J, with 10 bases in the middle. The CDR3 is made up of 14 amino acids. The germline V gene encodes CDR1 SGHTS and CDR2 YDEGEE. CDR3 sequence reads: CASSLSDSQETQYF. In nucleotides, the CDR3 is TGTGCCAGCAGCTTATCGGACAGTCAAGAGACCCAGTACTTC.

This clone was seen more than once but under ten times. The chain employs TRBV13 and TRBJ2-7; 13 bases match TRBD2. Germline loops: CDR1 PRHDT, CDR2 FYEKMQ (reference sequence). Germline trimming cut 5 bases from V and 3 bases from J; bases unmatched to any gene: 4. This CDR3 contains 15 residues. The CDR3 loop is CASSPGLAGVYEQYF. In DNA, the CDR3 is TGTGCCAGCAGCCCCGGACTAGCGGGAGTCTACGAGCAGTACTTC.

The sample holds one count of this clone. V usage is TRBV2 and J usage is TRBJ2-2, with TRBD2 identical over 12 bases. The J segment lost 2 bases and the V segment lost 3 bases, leaving 4 bases of the junction unmatched. Germline V gives CDR1 SNHLY, CDR2 FYNNEI. The CDR3 runs to 17 residues. The CDR3 reads CASSDRTSGVNTGELFF. CDR3 bases: TGTGCCAGCAGTGATAGGACTAGCGGGGTCAACACCGGGGAGCTGTTTTTT.

The chain recombines TRBV27 with TRBJ2-1; possible D gene TRBD2, 5 bases. Germline values: CDR1 MNHEY, CDR2 SMNVEV (reference sequence). The CDR3 extends over 17 amino acids. Trimming took off 6 bases at V and 0 bases at J, with 18 bases between the two ends. CDR3 region: CASSPGGYEGSYNEQFF. Written as DNA, the CDR3 is TGTGCCAGCAGCCCTGGTGGATATGAGGGCTCCTACAATGAGCAGTTCTTC.

The rearrangement uses TRBV19 and TRBJ2-3; D is possibly TRBD2 (5 bases). Germline values: CDR1 LNHDA, CDR2 SQIVND (reference sequence). Trimming took off 1 base at V and 2 bases at J, with 10 bases between the two ends. CDR3 length: 15 residues. The CDR3 DNA reads as TGTGCCAGTAGTATAGGAGGGCGGGTCACAGATACGCAGTATTTT. As protein: CASSIGGRVTDTQYF.

This clone was recorded a few times. This chain joins TRBV2 and TRBJ2-7, with D possibly being TRBD2 (5 bases). Looked up from germline, CDR1 is SNHLY and CDR2 is FYNNEI. V was pared by 8 bases and J by 2 bases, with 13 bases between. The CDR3 runs 13 residues. In DNA form, the CDR3 reads TGTGCCAGCGGGGTGGGAGAGGCCTACGAGCAGTACTTC. It yields the protein CASGVGEAYEQYF.

The genes are TRBV21-1 and TRBJ1-1; no check of the table's D call, TRBD1, against the DNA was made. TRBV21-1 counts as a pseudogene. This CDR3 is built from 14 residues. CDR3 nucleotide sequence: TGTGCCAGCAGCAAAGGTAACAAGAACACTGAAGCTTTCTTT. Its translation is CASSKGNKNTEAFF.

V usage is TRBV27 and J usage is TRBJ2-7, with 8 bases that match TRBD1. J gave up 5 bases and V 5 bases, and 26 bases lay outside the gene matches. Germline lookup yields CDR1 MNHEY and CDR2 SMNVEV (reference sequence). The CDR3 loop spans 20 amino acids. Here the CDR3 reads CASSPHPGRQGTSAVHEQYF. DNA of the CDR3: TGTGCCAGCAGTCCCCACCCGGGGAGACAGGGGACTTCCGCGGTCCACGAGCAGTACTTC.

The CDR3 region is CASREGTSGSRGQYF. CDR3 DNA sequence: TGTGCCAGCCGGGAGGGGACTAGCGGCAGCCGGGGGCAGTACTTC. This chain uses TRBV2 with TRBJ2-7; 11 bases are a match to TRBD2. V shed 8 bases and J 9 bases; nucleotides not matched to a gene: 15. Germline CDR1 SNHLY, CDR2 FYNNEI. The CDR3 extends over 15 amino acids.

The chain uses TRBV28 and TRBJ1-5, with no clear D. V lost 5 bases, J lost 1 base, and 9 bases lay in between. Germline loops: CDR1 MDHEN, CDR2 SYDVKM. This CDR3 is 14 amino acids long. The CDR3 loop reads CASSRPQSNQPQHF. The CDR3 nucleotides read TGTGCCAGCAGTCGCCCCCAGAGCAATCAGCCCCAGCATTTT.

V is TRBV11-2 and J is TRBJ1-1; no firm D call. CDR3 length: 14 amino acids. V was shortened by 6 bases and J by 1 base, with 12 bases between the two germline ends. Germline V gene sequence: CDR1 SGHAT, CDR2 FQNNGV. For the CDR3, the DNA is TGTGCCAGCAGTTCCCTGTACAGGAACACTGAAGCTTTCTTT. Residues: CASSSLYRNTEAFF.

The CDR3: CASSEGQFYGYTF. CDR3 coding DNA: TGTGCCAGCAGTGAAGGTCAGTTCTATGGCTACACCTTC. The chain carries TRBV2 and TRBJ1-2; D remains ambiguous. From germline, CDR1 is SNHLY and CDR2 FYNNEI. V lost 1 base, J lost 4 bases, and 7 bases lay in between. The CDR3 is made up of 13 amino acids.

The chain is built from TRBV5-1 and TRBJ2-2, with TRBD2 matching 8 bases. Germline trimming cut 0 bases from V and 4 bases from J; bases unmatched to any gene: 5. The CDR3 totals 16 residues. The germline CDR1 and CDR2 sequences are SGHRS and YFSETQ. The CDR3 is CASSLDGGRPTGELFF. The CDR3, as DNA: TGCGCCAGCAGCTTGGATGGCGGGAGGCCCACCGGGGAGCTGTTTTTT. Based on the CDR3 plus reference TRBV5-1 and TRBJ2-2, the full variable domain is KAGVTQTPRYLIKTRGQQVTLSCSPISGHRSVSWYQQTPGQGLQFLFEYFSETQRNKGNFPGRFSGRQFSNSRSEMNVSTLELGDSALYLCASSLDGGRPTGELFFGEGSRLTVL.

The rearrangement uses TRBV30 and TRBJ1-3, with a possible D match to TRBD1 (5 bases). The length of the CDR3 is 16 residues. The V end lost 4 bases, the J end lost 3 bases, and 19 bases lay between the germline ends. Germline CDR1 GTSNPN, CDR2 SVGIG (reference sequence). The CDR3 region is CAWNRRGSSNGNTIYF. The CDR3 bases are TGTGCCTGGAACCGCCGGGGGAGTTCTAATGGAAACACCATATATTTT. Supplemented by reference TRBV30 and TRBJ1-3, the full variable domain reads SQTIHQWPATLVQPVGSPLSLECTVEGTSNPNLYWYRQAAGRGLQLLFYSVGIGQISSEVPQNLSASRPQDRQFILSSKKLLLSDSGFYLCAWNRRGSSNGNTIYFGEGSWLTVV.

The sample holds one count of this clone. The V and J genes are TRBV2 and TRBJ2-1; 8 bases agree with TRBD1. Germline lookup yields CDR1 SNHLY and CDR2 FYNNEI. The CDR3 covers 16 residues. The V segment lost 3 bases and the J segment 1 base; nucleotides outside the gene matches: 5. In nucleotides, the CDR3 is TGTGCCAGCAGTGACATGTACAGGGGGTCCTACAATGAGCAGTTCTTC. This sequence encodes CASSDMYRGSYNEQFF.

This clone has just a few counts. The rearrangement uses TRBV2 and TRBJ2-1, with D tentatively TRBD2 (5 bases). The germline V gene encodes CDR1 SNHLY and CDR2 FYNNEI. Trimming removed 1 base at V and 2 bases at J, with 9 bases between. The CDR3 is 15 residues long. This CDR3 is CASSEETGTYNEQFF. Written as DNA, the CDR3 is TGTGCCAGCAGTGAAGAAACGGGAACCTACAATGAGCAGTTCTTC.

This clone was detected a few times. The chain recombines TRBV5-5 with TRBJ2-1; 7 nucleotides agree with TRBD1. Germline CDR1 reads SGHKS; CDR2 reads YYEKEE (reference sequence). CDR3 length equals 14 residues. Unmatched junction bases numbered 3, after V lost 4 bases and J lost 2 bases. CDR3 loop: CASSKGQTYNEQFF. In DNA, the CDR3 is TGTGCCAGCAGCAAGGGACAGACCTACAATGAGCAGTTCTTC. Variable domain in full (rest from reference TRBV5-5 and TRBJ2-1): DAGVTQSPTHLIKTRGQQVTLRCSPISGHKSVSWYQQVLGQGPQFIFQYYEKEERGRGNFPDRFSARQFPNYSSELNVNALLLGDSALYLCASSKGQTYNEQFFGPGTRLTVL.

This clone was picked up a small number of times. V and J are TRBV11-3 and TRBJ1-5; 8 nucleotides line up with TRBD1. The CDR3 is made up of 18 amino acids. V lost 0 bases to trimming and J lost 3 bases; unmatched junction nucleotides: 10. Germline V gene lookup returns CDR1 SGHNT and CDR2 YENEEA. The CDR3 DNA reads as TGTGCCAGCAGCTTAGAGGACAGGGCAGAAGTAAACAATCAGCCCCAGCATTTT. This encodes CASSLEDRAEVNNQPQHF.

J is TRBJ2-3 and V is TRBV11-2; weak D call: TRBD2 (5 bases). Germline CDR1 SGHAT, CDR2 FQNNGV. This CDR3 region has 15 residues. V dropped 0 bases and J dropped 6 bases, with 13 bases sitting between them. The DNA for the CDR3 is TGTGCCAGCAGCTTAGAAGCCGGGGAGCTTGATACGCAGTATTTT. Protein sequence: CASSLEAGELDTQYF.

In its sample, this clone was seen a few times. This chain uses TRBV9 with TRBJ2-2, with 7 bases aligning to TRBD1. The germline V gene has CDR1 SGDLS and CDR2 YYNGEE. Trimming removed 4 bases from V and 0 bases from J; junction bases left unmatched: 6. The CDR3 consists of 16 residues. Here the CDR3 reads CASSYRDRTNTGELFF. CDR3 coding DNA: TGTGCCAGCAGCTACCGGGACAGAACGAACACCGGGGAGCTGTTTTTT.

V usage is TRBV7-2 and J usage is TRBJ1-1; D gene unclear. Germline V CDR1 and CDR2: SGHTA, FQGNSA. The CDR3 covers 18 residues. Trimming shortened V by 1 base and J by 0 bases, and 18 bases separated the two germline ends. The CDR3 protein is CASSLVPGSNTLNTEAFF. Here the CDR3 DNA reads TGTGCCAGCAGCTTAGTTCCGGGGTCAAACACTTTGAACACTGAAGCTTTCTTT.

Here the CDR3 reads CASSPRGARGSRYSQYF. The CDR3 bases are TGTGCCAGCAGTCCTCGGGGGGCGCGGGGGTCGAGATATTCGCAGTACTTC. This chain joins TRBV27 and TRBJ2-7, with D perhaps TRBD2 (7 bases). The germline V gene has CDR1 MNHEY and CDR2 SMNVEV (reference sequence). This CDR3 has 17 amino acids. The V end lost 5 bases, the J end lost 9 bases, and 29 bases lay between the germline ends.

This chain links TRBV30 with TRBJ2-1, with no clear D. V was cut by 3 bases and J by 4 bases, with 4 bases left in between. The CDR3 contains 11 residues. Germline assignment: CDR1 GTSNPN and CDR2 SVGIG (reference sequence). CDR3 DNA: TGTGCCTGGAGCGTTTACAATGAGCAGTTCTTC. It is translated as CAWSVYNEQFF.